This T cell receptor (beta chain) stems from a study of T cells after yellow fever vaccination. General observations from the study: Peak timing came faster in the weaker secondary response, day 5 versus 15. Reappearance after the booster was seen for most primary-vaccination clones, at about 95% CD4 and about 90% CD8.

This clonotype was counted between two and nine times. Its antigen is unidentified. The CDR3 length is 16 residues. Germline assignment: CDR1 SGDLS and CDR2 YYNGEE. Trimming at V came to 4 bases and at J to 4 bases, leaving 7 bases not matched to a gene. Using its own MiXCR run on the 5' RACE reads, TCRdb lists one record per CDR3 protein. The table includes just under 600,000 distinct CDR3 sequences, about 13% detected once. The sequence came from a man aged 30-40 years who received the YFV17D yellow fever vaccine. The V gene is TRBV9, the J gene TRBJ2-3, with TRBD2 matching 12 bases. Sample: PBMCs, taken on the day of the yellow fever booster vaccination. For the CDR3, the DNA is TGTGCCAGCAGCCCCCGACTAGCGGGAGTGGCAGATACGCAGTATTTT. As protein: CASSPRLAGVADTQYF.